The clone carrying this T cell receptor beta chain was detected once. This CDR3 has 12 amino acids. Germline assignment: CDR1 SGDLS and CDR2 YYNGEE. The V end lost 3 bases, the J end lost 7 bases, and 8 bases lay between the germline ends. Survey-level immunoSEQ sequencing profiled the TCR beta repertoire. The data were produced by immunoSEQ multiplex PCR, yet TCRdb's version contains in-frame clones alone and is incomplete. The profile shows roughly 68,000 clones, 85% to 95% of them singletons. The sample comprised PBMCs. This TCR came from a man between 40 and 49 years old with rheumatoid arthritis. The chain recombines TRBV9 with TRBJ2-1, with no clear D. This CDR3 reads CASSAGTNEQFF. DNA of the CDR3: TGTGCCAGCAGCGCCGGAACTAATGAGCAGTTCTTC. The whole variable domain, remainder taken from reference TRBV9 and TRBJ2-1, is DSGVTQTPKHLITATGQRVTLRCSPRSGDLSVYWYQQSLDQGLQFLIQYYNGEERAKGNILERFSAQQFPDLHSELNLSSLELGDSALYFCASSAGTNEQFFGPGTRLTVL.